This TCR beta chain was sequenced in a study of shared clonotypes between healthy human individuals. Study-wide results and limits: Even with large depth, rarefaction showed that sorted-subset sequencing was incomplete. Limitation of the genetic and exposure-history diversity represented came from the few donors.

Those who donated were healthy HIV-negative adults, with no recent acute infections or vaccinations reported. Nashville, Tennessee was home to all donors, each a Caucasian adult. Assay: immunoSEQ multiplex PCR; the TCRdb copy retains only in-frame clones and omits some. The table shows around 340,000 clones, with about 70% occurring only once. Regarding this clone: As yet, its antigen is unknown.

V was clipped by 1 base and J by 0 bases, with 3 bases between them. The germline gives CDR1 GTSNPN, CDR2 SVGIG (reference sequence). This CDR3 contains 12 residues. Sequenced sample: memory CD4+ T cells sorted from blood. Subset described: CD45RA-negative fraction. The chain couples TRBV30 to TRBJ1-1; no clear D gene. The source of this sequence is a man in his thirties or forties in good health. This chain's CDR3 is CAWSGVNTEAFF. The DNA for the CDR3 is TGTGCCTGGAGTGGGGTGAACACTGAAGCTTTCTTT. Variable domain in full (rest from reference TRBV30 and TRBJ1-1): SQTIHQWPATLVQPVGSPLSLECTVEGTSNPNLYWYRQAAGRGLQLLFYSVGIGQISSEVPQNLSASRPQDRQFILSSKKLLLSDSGFYLCAWSGVNTEAFFGQGTRLTVV.